The 24 T cell receptor beta chains reported below all come from one sample, sequenced in a study of blood T cell repertoires in COVID-19. Only in-frame clones appear in the TCRdb table, and some are missing; sequencing was by immunoSEQ multiplex PCR. The table lists some 220,000 clones, less than 85% of them singletons. Sequenced input: peripheral blood. Receptors originate from a woman aged 70-85 years with acute or convalescent COVID-19.

The chain links TRBV5-1 to TRBJ2-2, with 7 positions matching TRBD1. Germline V CDR1 and CDR2: SGHRS, YFSETQ. V dropped 4 bases and J dropped 0; count of bases not matched to a gene: 3. The length of the CDR3 is 15 residues. The DNA of the CDR3 is TGCGCCAGCAGCATCGGGACAGCGAACACCGGGGAGCTGTTTTTT. This gives the protein CASSIGTANTGELFF.

This chain links TRBV4-1 with TRBJ2-7; D is undetermined. V lost 1 base and J lost 2, with 12 bases in between. Germline-derived CDR1 and CDR2 are MGHRA and YSYEKL. The CDR3 is 15 amino acids. This chain's CDR3 is CASSQGPPGPYEQYF. As DNA, the CDR3 is TGCGCCAGCAGCCAAGGTCCCCCAGGTCCCTACGAGCAGTACTTC.

The chain is built from TRBV24-1 and TRBJ2-1, with 8 positions matching TRBD1. With 3 bases clipped from V and 8 bases from J, the junction kept 11 bases outside the gene matches. This CDR3 is 16 amino acids long. The germline V gene encodes CDR1 KGHDR and CDR2 SFDVKD. CDR3 DNA sequence: TGTGCCACCAGTGATCGTCAGGGGGCGGGTACGGATGAGCAGTTCTTC. It codes for CATSDRQGAGTDEQFF.

This clone was recorded only once. The chain employs TRBV6-6 and TRBJ2-2, with 7 nucleotides matching TRBD2. The V segment lost 2 bases and the J segment 3 bases; nucleotides outside the gene matches: 6. The V gene's germline CDR1 is MNHNY and CDR2 SVGAGI (reference sequence). The CDR3 loop spans 16 amino acids. The CDR3 here is CASSYVSGGHTGELFF. CDR3 coding DNA: TGTGCCAGCAGTTACGTCTCGGGGGGACACACCGGGGAGCTGTTTTTT.

The J gene is TRBJ2-1, the V gene TRBV7-9; tentatively, D is TRBD1 (5 bases). Trimming stripped 1 base from V and 0 bases from J, with 7 bases between. This CDR3 spans 15 amino acids. Germline loops: CDR1 SEHNR, CDR2 FQNEAQ (reference sequence). The CDR3 region has the DNA TGTGCCAGCAGCTTAGGGGGCGGCTCCTACAATGAGCAGTTCTTC. Translated, it gives CASSLGGGSYNEQFF.

The chain links TRBV4-3 to TRBJ2-7, with D hard to call. The V end lost 2 bases, the J end lost 3 bases, and 17 bases lay between the germline ends. Germline V gives CDR1 LGHNA, CDR2 YSLEER. The CDR3 sequence is 16 residues long. The CDR3 loop is CASSQYRPARLYEQYF. The CDR3 nucleotides are TGCGCCAGCAGCCAATATCGCCCGGCCAGGCTCTACGAGCAGTACTTC.

The chain recombines TRBV19 with TRBJ2-7; maybe TRBD1 (5 bases). Germline values: CDR1 LNHDA, CDR2 SQIVND (reference sequence). The CDR3 has 15 amino acids. Trimming stripped 2 bases from V and 2 bases from J, with 13 bases between. CDR3 in amino acids: CASSILQGPTYEQYF. CDR3 DNA: TGTGCCAGTAGTATACTCCAGGGTCCGACCTACGAGCAGTACTTC.

The rearrangement joins TRBV7-2 to TRBJ1-2; tentative D call: TRBD1 (5 bases). This CDR3 comprises 15 residues. V was trimmed by 5 bases and J by 0 bases, leaving 13 bases between them. The germline CDR1 and CDR2 sequences are SGHTA and FQGNSA. The CDR3 DNA is TGTGCCAGCAGCCCGGGGGGGAAAACTAACTATGGCTACACCTTC. This gives the protein CASSPGGKTNYGYTF.

The gene calls are TRBV30 and TRBJ1-1; D not resolved. Trimming removed 8 bases at V and 3 bases at J, with 13 bases between. Germline V gene data show CDR1 as GTSNPN and CDR2 as SVGIG (reference sequence). The CDR3 consists of 12 residues. CDR3 in amino acids: CARRSLDTEAFF. DNA for the CDR3: TGTGCCCGCCGGAGTTTGGACACTGAAGCTTTCTTT.

The chain recombines TRBV7-8 with TRBJ2-3; 8 positions agree with TRBD2. J was trimmed by 7 bases and V by 5 bases; bases with no gene match: 14. The CDR3 extends over 16 amino acids. Looked up from germline, CDR1 is SGHVS and CDR2 is FQNEAQ. CDR3: CASSIGGSSGTNTQYF. CDR3 coding DNA: TGTGCCAGCAGCATAGGAGGGAGTAGCGGGACCAATACGCAGTATTTT.

The chain carries TRBV18 and TRBJ2-5, with 8 bases that match TRBD1. Trimming cost V 9 bases and J 2 bases; bases outside gene matches: 11. Germline V gene data show CDR1 as KGHSH and CDR2 as LQKENI. The length of the CDR3 is 15 residues. CDR3 amino acids: CASPVGTGIQETQYF. In nucleotides, the CDR3 is TGTGCCAGTCCGGTCGGGACAGGTATTCAAGAGACCCAGTACTTC.

The chain has TRBV5-1 and TRBJ2-3; 11 bases agree with TRBD2. Per germline, CDR1 SGHRS and CDR2 YFSETQ. This CDR3 comprises 18 residues. V was pared by 4 bases and J by 5 bases, with 15 bases of the junction left unmatched. The CDR3 is CASSRTSGGSTGGDTQYF. The CDR3 DNA reads TGCGCCAGCAGCCGAACTAGCGGGGGCTCCACTGGGGGAGATACGCAGTATTTT.

The chain combines TRBV27 with TRBJ1-2, with TRBD1 matching over 7 bases. The CDR3 contains 15 residues. Unmatched junction bases numbered 11, after V lost 6 bases and J lost 4 bases. The germline V gene has CDR1 MNHEY and CDR2 SMNVEV (reference sequence). The CDR3 DNA sequence: TGTGCCAGCAGCGCCGCCCCCGGGACAGCCTATGGCTACACCTTC. It codes for CASSAAPGTAYGYTF.

This clone was found a few times. The chain employs TRBV7-2 and TRBJ2-2, with D uncertain. The V end lost 2 bases, the J end lost 2 bases, and 6 bases lay between the germline ends. This CDR3 has 14 residues. CDR1 SGHTA and CDR2 FQGNSA come from the germline V gene. DNA of the CDR3: TGTGCCAGCAGCTTAAACAGAAACACCGGGGAGCTGTTTTTT. This gives the protein CASSLNRNTGELFF.

This chain links TRBV27 with TRBJ2-2; 8 bases line up with TRBD2. This CDR3 region has 15 residues. J gave up 5 bases and V 7 bases, and 9 bases lay outside the gene matches. Germline CDR1 reads MNHEY; CDR2 reads SMNVEV (reference sequence). The CDR3, as DNA: TGTGCCAGCAAACGGGGGGGCGCGAGGACCGGGGAGCTGTTTTTT. Translated, it gives CASKRGGARTGELFF.

This chain uses TRBV14 with TRBJ1-1; TRBD1 matches at 8 bases. The V and J ends lost 4 bases and 11 bases, in that order; junction bases with no gene match: 12. CDR1 and CDR2 (germline): SGHDN, FVKESK. The CDR3 spans 14 residues. The CDR3 region has the DNA TGTGCCAGCAGCCCCTTAGACAGGGGTCTTCGTGCTTTCTTT. It codes for CASSPLDRGLRAFF.

The chain recombines TRBV6-1 with TRBJ1-2, with TRBD1 matching over 8 bases. Per the germline V gene, CDR1 is MNHNS and CDR2 is SASEGT. This CDR3 comprises 14 residues. Trimming at V came to 3 bases and at J to 3 bases, leaving 3 bases not matched to a gene. The CDR3 sequence: CASSDRGRDYGYTF. CDR3 in DNA: TGTGCCAGCAGTGACAGGGGGCGGGACTATGGCTACACCTTC.

In this sample, this clone turned up once. V usage is TRBV11-2 and J usage is TRBJ1-1, with 8 bases fitting TRBD1. V trimming: 0 bases; J trimming: 0 bases; junction bases outside the gene matches: 6. The CDR3 covers 17 residues. CDR1 and CDR2 (germline): SGHAT, FQNNGV. CDR3 protein: CASSLDRTGGMNTEAFF. CDR3 DNA: TGTGCCAGCAGCTTAGATCGAACAGGGGGGATGAACACTGAAGCTTTCTTT.

In its sample, this clone was seen once. The chain joins TRBV12-5 to TRBJ2-5; D perhaps matches TRBD1 (6 bases). Germline CDR1 is LGHNT and CDR2 is FRNRAP. The V gene lost 1 base and the J gene lost 4 bases, with 13 bases spanning the gap. The CDR3 totals 15 residues. As DNA, the CDR3 is TGTGCTAGTGGTTTGGGGACAGTTGAGGGAGAGACCCAGTACTTC. The encoded protein is CASGLGTVEGETQYF. The variable domain in full, with the rest retrieved from reference TRBV12-5 and TRBJ2-5, is DARVTQTPRHKVTEMGQEVTMRCQPILGHNTVFWYRQTMMQGLELLAYFRNRAPLDDSGMPKDRFSAEMPDATLATLKIQPSEPRDSAVYFCASGLGTVEGETQYFGPGTRLLVL.

This clone was picked up a small number of times. The rearrangement joins TRBV7-9 to TRBJ2-5, with D possibly being TRBD2 (5 bases). CDR1 is SEHNR, CDR2 FQNEAQ, per germline (reference sequence). The CDR3 length is 14 residues. The germline V and J ends were trimmed by 1 base and 5 bases, with 11 bases remaining between them. CDR3 nucleotides: TGTGCCAGCAGCTTAGTCCCTAGCTTGGAGACCCAGTACTTC. This sequence encodes CASSLVPSLETQYF.

The chain's CDR3 is CATSRALSTANTEAFF. In DNA form, the CDR3 reads TGTGCCACCAGCAGAGCGCTCTCGACAGCGAACACTGAAGCTTTCTTT. The chain employs TRBV15 and TRBJ1-1; TRBD1 might be the D (5 bases). From germline, CDR1 is LNHNV and CDR2 YYDKDF (reference sequence). The V end was cut by 1 base, the J end by 1 base, with 13 bases between. The CDR3 is 16 amino acids. The variable domain in full, with the rest retrieved from reference TRBV15 and TRBJ1-1, is DAMVIQNPRYQVTQFGKPVTLSCSQTLNHNVMYWYQQKSSQAPKLLFHYYDKDFNNEADTPDNFQSRRPNTSFCFLDIRSPGLGDTAMYLCATSRALSTANTEAFFGQGTRLTVV.

V and J are TRBV24-1 and TRBJ1-2, with D unclear. Trimming cost V 8 bases and J 6 bases, with 9 bases left between them. Looked up from germline, CDR1 is KGHDR and CDR2 is SFDVKD. The CDR3 extends over 11 amino acids. The CDR3 DNA is TGTGCCACCATCGACGCGGATGGCTACACCTTC. This encodes CATIDADGYTF.

The chain uses TRBV28 and TRBJ2-5; TRBD2 is a possible D gene (5 bases). This CDR3 has 14 residues. Trimming removed 6 bases at V and 2 bases at J, with 13 bases between. Germline V gene data show CDR1 as MDHEN and CDR2 as SYDVKM. The CDR3 region is CASSPGLLQETQYF. Written as DNA, the CDR3 is TGTGCCAGCAGCCCTGGACTCTTACAAGAGACCCAGTACTTC.

The CDR3 reads CASSELGGNSPLHF. The DNA for the CDR3 is TGTGCCAGCAGTGAATTGGGGGGGAATTCACCCCTCCACTTT. The rearrangement uses TRBV2 and TRBJ1-6; D is possibly TRBD1 (5 bases). Germline V gene sequence: CDR1 SNHLY, CDR2 FYNNEI. Trimming removed 2 bases at V and 7 bases at J, with 9 bases between. The CDR3 spans 14 residues.